Listed here are 12 T cell receptor beta chains from one sample, sequenced in a study of cytomegalovirus exposure and HLA in healthy donors. The PCR was carried out with 60 Vbeta primers and 13 Jbeta primers. Method: immunoSEQ multiplex PCR; TCRdb's copy keeps in-frame clones and lacks some. Of roughly 140,000 clones listed, roughly four fifths are singletons. The material sequenced was PBMCs. Receptors originate from a man between 40 and 49 years old in good health and CMV-seropositive.

The chain recombines TRBV7-8 with TRBJ2-7; TRBD1 aligns across 10 bases. Trimming removed 2 bases from V and 3 bases from J; junction bases left unmatched: 1. Germline V gives CDR1 SGHVS, CDR2 FQNEAQ. The CDR3 spans 14 residues. This CDR3 is CASSLRDRGYEQYF. CDR3 nucleotides: TGTGCCAGCAGCTTACGGGACAGGGGCTACGAGCAGTACTTC.

Concerning this clone itself: One end of the junction varies from germline; a read error may be responsible. Here the CDR3 reads CASSHTGTGVYGQYF. For the CDR3, the DNA is TGTGCCAGCAGCCATACCGGGACAGGTGTCTACGGGCAGTACTTC. This chain uses TRBV14 with TRBJ2-7; 8 nucleotides line up with TRBD1. CDR1 and CDR2 from the germline V gene are SGHDN and FVKESK. This CDR3 has 15 amino acids. Together with reference TRBV14 and TRBJ2-7, the CDR3 gives the full variable domain: EAGVTQFPSHSVIEKGQTVTLRCDPISGHDNLYWYRRVMGKEIKFLLHFVKESKQDESGMPNNRFLAERTGGTYSTLKVQPAELEDSGVYFCASSHTGTGVYGQYFGPGTRLTVT.

The chain is built from TRBV11-3 and TRBJ2-1; D not certain. Per the germline V gene, CDR1 is SGHNT and CDR2 is YENEEA. Trimming shortened V by 0 bases and J by 6 bases, and 9 bases separated the two germline ends. The CDR3 runs to 14 residues. CDR3 sequence (DNA): TGTGCCAGCAGCTTAGATCTCACAAGCAATGAGCAGTTCTTC. Translation gives CASSLDLTSNEQFF.

Turning to this clone: One end of the junction does not line up with germline, which may come from a read error. The chain employs TRBV7-9 and TRBJ2-1; maybe TRBD1 (6 bases). Germline V gene data show CDR1 as SEHNR and CDR2 as FQNEAQ (reference sequence). The CDR3 extends over 16 amino acids. CDR3 sequence: CSSSSNTGPSYNEQFF. CDR3 nucleotide sequence: TGTTCCAGCAGCTCAAACACAGGGCCCTCCTACAATGAGCAGTTCTTC.

V gene TRBV7-9 combines with J gene TRBJ2-1; possible D gene TRBD1, 5 bases. Germline values: CDR1 SEHNR, CDR2 FQNEAQ (reference sequence). Trimming left V 1 base short and J 7 bases short, with 11 bases between. This CDR3 contains 14 residues. The CDR3 bases are TGTGCCAGCAGCTTAGGGGGCGGACCGAATGAGCAGTTCTTC. This sequence encodes CASSLGGGPNEQFF. The variable domain in full, completed from reference TRBV7-9 and TRBJ2-1, reads DTGVSQNPRHKITKRGQNVTFRCDPISEHNRLYWYRQTLGQGPEFLTYFQNEAQLEKSRLLSDRFSAERPKGSFSTLEIQRTEQGDSAMYLCASSLGGGPNEQFFGPGTRLTVL.

This chain's CDR3 is CASSELDRDYGYTF. The CDR3 DNA sequence: TGTGCCAGCAGTGAATTGGACAGGGACTATGGCTACACCTTC. V is TRBV25-1 and J is TRBJ1-2, with 8 bases identical to TRBD1. The CDR3 sequence is 14 residues long. Per germline, CDR1 MGHDK and CDR2 SYGVNS. With V trimmed by 1 base and J by 3 bases, 1 base remained unmatched.

This clone was detected a few times. The DNA of the CDR3 is TGTGCCATCAGTGATTCCACAGGGGACAACGAGCAGTACTTC. Translating gives CAISDSTGDNEQYF. The chain employs TRBV10-3 and TRBJ2-7; TRBD1 aligns across 7 bases. CDR1 ENHRY and CDR2 SYGVKD come from the germline V gene. The CDR3 length is 14 residues. J gave up 5 bases and V 3 bases, and 7 bases lay outside the gene matches.

The chain recombines TRBV11-3 with TRBJ1-1, with D perhaps matching TRBD1 (6 bases). V lost 5 bases and J 0 bases, leaving 10 bases between the germline ends. The CDR3 is 14 residues long. CDR1 SGHNT and CDR2 YENEEA come from the germline V gene. The CDR3 DNA follows: TGTGCCAGCAGCCCGGGACACCTGAACACTGAAGCTTTCTTT. Translation gives CASSPGHLNTEAFF.

This clone was picked up one time. The chain uses TRBV6-6 and TRBJ2-1, with no clear D. Germline CDR1 and CDR2: MNHNY and SVGAGI (reference sequence). The germline V and J ends were trimmed by 4 bases and 2 bases, with 15 bases remaining between them. The CDR3 has 16 amino acids. The CDR3 DNA is TGTGCCAGCAGTTCCCCCCCTGTGTACACCTACAATGAGCAGTTCTTC. It is translated as CASSSPPVYTYNEQFF.

J is TRBJ2-2 and V is TRBV19; possibly TRBD1 for D (5 bases). This CDR3 has 16 amino acids. In germline, CDR1 is LNHDA, CDR2 SQIVND (reference sequence). Trimming removed 3 bases from V and 0 bases from J, with 11 bases in between. The DNA for the CDR3 is TGTGCCAGTAGTATCGGCAGGGCGACGAACACCGGGGAGCTGTTTTTT. Its translation is CASSIGRATNTGELFF.

This rearrangement joins TRBV10-2 to TRBJ1-3; D call uncertain. Germline values: CDR1 WSHSY, CDR2 SAAADI. There are 13 residues in the CDR3. V was pared by 6 bases and J by 1 base, with 7 bases between. CDR3 residues: CASRGGSGNTIYF. The CDR3 region has the DNA TGCGCCAGCAGAGGCGGTTCTGGAAACACCATATATTTT.

The V and J genes are TRBV14 and TRBJ2-3, with 8 nucleotides matching TRBD2. CDR1 is SGHDN, CDR2 FVKESK, per germline. The junction had 3 bases not matched to a gene; V was cut back by 1 base and J by 0 bases. The CDR3 has 16 amino acids. Written as DNA, the CDR3 is TGTGCCAGCAGCCAAGGGTCTAGCGGGAGCACAGATACGCAGTATTTT. It yields the protein CASSQGSSGSTDTQYF.